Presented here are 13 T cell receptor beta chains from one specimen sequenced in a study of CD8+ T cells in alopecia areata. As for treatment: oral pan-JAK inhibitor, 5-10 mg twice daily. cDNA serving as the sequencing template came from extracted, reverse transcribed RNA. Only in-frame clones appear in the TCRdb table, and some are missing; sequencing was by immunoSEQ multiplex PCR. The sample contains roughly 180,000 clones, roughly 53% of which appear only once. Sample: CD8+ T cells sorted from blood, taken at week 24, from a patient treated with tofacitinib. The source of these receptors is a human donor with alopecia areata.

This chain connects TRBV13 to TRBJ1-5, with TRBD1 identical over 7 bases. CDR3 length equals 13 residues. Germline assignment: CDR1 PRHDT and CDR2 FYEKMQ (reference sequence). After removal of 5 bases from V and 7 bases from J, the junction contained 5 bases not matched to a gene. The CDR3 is CASSTSRGQPQHF. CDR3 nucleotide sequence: TGTGCCAGCAGCACAAGCAGGGGGCAGCCCCAGCATTTT.

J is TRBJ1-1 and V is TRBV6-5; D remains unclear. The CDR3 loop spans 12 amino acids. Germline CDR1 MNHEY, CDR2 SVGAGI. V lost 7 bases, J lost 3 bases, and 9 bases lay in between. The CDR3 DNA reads TGTGCCAGCATTTGGGAGTACACTGAAGCTTTCTTT. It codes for CASIWEYTEAFF.

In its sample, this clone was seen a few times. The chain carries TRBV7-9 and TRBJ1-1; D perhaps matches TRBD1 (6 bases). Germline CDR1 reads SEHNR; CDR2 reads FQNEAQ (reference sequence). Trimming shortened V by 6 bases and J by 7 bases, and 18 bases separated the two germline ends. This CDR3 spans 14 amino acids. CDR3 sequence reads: CASRPGGSTSEAFF. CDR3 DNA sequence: TGTGCCAGCAGACCCGGGGGCTCAACAAGTGAAGCTTTCTTT.

The CDR3 here is CASSRDRYDEQFF. CDR3 sequence (DNA): TGTGCCAGCAGCCGAGACAGATACGATGAGCAGTTCTTC. This chain connects TRBV14 to TRBJ2-1, with a weak D call TRBD1 (5 bases). In germline, CDR1 is SGHDN, CDR2 FVKESK. Trimming took off 4 bases at V and 8 bases at J, with 12 bases between the two ends. The CDR3 spans 13 residues.

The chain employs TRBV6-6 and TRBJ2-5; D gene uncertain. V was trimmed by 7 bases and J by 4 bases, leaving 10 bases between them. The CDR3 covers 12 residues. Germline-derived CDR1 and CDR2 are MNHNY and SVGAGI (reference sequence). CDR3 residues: CASISEGETQYF. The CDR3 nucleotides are TGTGCCAGCATATCGGAAGGAGAGACCCAGTACTTC.

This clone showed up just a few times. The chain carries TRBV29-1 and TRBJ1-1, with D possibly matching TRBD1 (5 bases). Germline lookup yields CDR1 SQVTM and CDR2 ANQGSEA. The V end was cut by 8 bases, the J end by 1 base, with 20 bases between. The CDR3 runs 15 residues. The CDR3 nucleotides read TGCAGCACAACCGGGGCCAAAACCAGGAACACTGAAGCTTTCTTT. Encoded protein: CSTTGAKTRNTEAFF. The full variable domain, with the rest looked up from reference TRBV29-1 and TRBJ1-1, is SAVISQKPSRDICQRGTSLTIQCQVDSQVTMMFWYRQQPGQSLTLIATANQGSEATYESGFVIDKFPISRPNLTFSTLTVSNMSPEDSSIYLCSTTGAKTRNTEAFFGQGTRLTVV.

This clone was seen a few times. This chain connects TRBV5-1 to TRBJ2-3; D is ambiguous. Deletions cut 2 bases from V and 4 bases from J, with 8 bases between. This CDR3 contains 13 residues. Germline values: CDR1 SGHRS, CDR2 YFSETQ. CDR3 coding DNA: TGCGCCAGCAGCTTCAGGTTCGCAGATACGCAGTATTTT. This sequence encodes CASSFRFADTQYF.

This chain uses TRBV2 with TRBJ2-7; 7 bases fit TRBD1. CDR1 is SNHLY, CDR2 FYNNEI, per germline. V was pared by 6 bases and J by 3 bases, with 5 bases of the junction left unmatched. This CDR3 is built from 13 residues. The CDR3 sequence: CASRQGSLYEQYF. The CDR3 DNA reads TGTGCCAGCAGACAGGGGTCCCTCTACGAGCAGTACTTC.

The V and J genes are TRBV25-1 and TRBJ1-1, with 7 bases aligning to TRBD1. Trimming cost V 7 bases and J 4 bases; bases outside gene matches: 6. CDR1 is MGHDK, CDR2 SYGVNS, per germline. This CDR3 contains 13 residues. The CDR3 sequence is CASTRGEATEAFF. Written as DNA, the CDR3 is TGTGCCAGCACCAGGGGGGAGGCCACTGAAGCTTTCTTT.

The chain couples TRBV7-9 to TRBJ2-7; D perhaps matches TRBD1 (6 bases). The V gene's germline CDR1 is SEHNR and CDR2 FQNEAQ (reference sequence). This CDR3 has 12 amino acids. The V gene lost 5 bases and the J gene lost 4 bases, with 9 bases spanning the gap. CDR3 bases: TGTGCCAGCAGCCAACAGGGATACGAGCAGTACTTC. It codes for CASSQQGYEQYF.

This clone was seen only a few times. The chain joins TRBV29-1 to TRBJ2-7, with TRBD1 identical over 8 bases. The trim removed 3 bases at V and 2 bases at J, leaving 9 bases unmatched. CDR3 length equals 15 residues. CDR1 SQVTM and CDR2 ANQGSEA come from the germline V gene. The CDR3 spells CSVEITGTGAYEQYF. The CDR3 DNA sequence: TGCAGCGTTGAGATCACCGGGACAGGAGCCTACGAGCAGTACTTC.

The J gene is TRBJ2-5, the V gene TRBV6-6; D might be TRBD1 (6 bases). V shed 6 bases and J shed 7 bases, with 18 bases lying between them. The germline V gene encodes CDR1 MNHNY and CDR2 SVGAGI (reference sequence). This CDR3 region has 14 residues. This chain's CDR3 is CASRFPQGEGTQYF. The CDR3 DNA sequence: TGTGCCAGCAGGTTTCCACAGGGAGAGGGGACCCAGTACTTC.

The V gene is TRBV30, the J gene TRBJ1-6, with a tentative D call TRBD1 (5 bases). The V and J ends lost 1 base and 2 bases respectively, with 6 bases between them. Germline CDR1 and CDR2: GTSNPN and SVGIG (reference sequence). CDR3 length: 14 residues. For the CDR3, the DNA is TGTGCCTGGAGTGAGACAGCCTATAATTCACCCCTCCACTTT. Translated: CAWSETAYNSPLHF.